This paragraph reports one TCR beta chain. These data are taken from a study of blood T cell repertoires in COVID-19. Looking at the study overall: Both acute and convalescent COVID-19 samples were obtained from the United States, Italy and Spain. Nucleic acid was either cDNA or gDNA, and it came from T cells, B-cell-depleted T cells, or PBMCs.

This CDR3 has 19 residues. Under the authors' procedure: Amplification with reference gene primers provided the estimates of nucleated cell counts. The method was immunoSEQ multiplex PCR; TCRdb's version includes in-frame clones alone and lacks a portion of them. That table is the source of V, J and clone size, and D and trimming were worked out from the DNA. The sample includes under 350,000 clones, about 80% of them seen just once. The source is a woman in her forties or fifties who had recovered from COVID-19. The specimen sequenced was peripheral blood. The chain has TRBV1 and TRBJ1-5; TRBD1 is the table's D call and was not checked against the DNA. TRBV1 is tagged as a pseudogene. DNA of the CDR3: TGCACCAGCAGCCAAGAAGGGGACAGGGATAGGCCTGGCAATCAGCCCCAGCATTTT. The encoded protein is CTSSQEGDRDRPGNQPQHF.